Shown below are 25 T cell receptor beta chains from a single sample sequenced in a study of immune characterization of retroperitoneal liposarcoma. TCRdb processed the PCR reads anew with MiXCR; each CDR3 protein has one entry. The profile shows roughly 11,000 distinct CDR3 sequences, about a quarter of them singletons. Sequenced: tumor tissue. These receptors came from a female donor with retroperitoneal liposarcoma.

This clonotype was detected many times. This chain uses TRBV6-1 with TRBJ2-7; tentative D call: TRBD2 (6 bases). CDR1 and CDR2 (germline): MNHNS, SASEGT. Trimming left V 7 bases short and J 0 bases short, with 16 bases between. The CDR3 consists of 15 residues. CDR3 sequence (DNA): TGTGCCAGCACCCCCACTAGCCGGAGCTCCTACGAGCAGTACTTC. Translation: CASTPTSRSSYEQYF.

This sequence joins TRBV27 and TRBJ2-3; the D is unclear. The germline V and J ends were trimmed by 3 bases and 0 bases, with 7 bases remaining between them. This CDR3 contains 14 residues. Germline CDR1 and CDR2: MNHEY and SMNVEV (reference sequence). CDR3 sequence: CASSFAFSTDTQYF. The DNA of the CDR3 is TGTGCCAGCAGTTTTGCCTTTAGCACAGATACGCAGTATTTT.

This clonotype was seen ten or more times. The CDR3 region has the DNA TGTGCCAGCAGGATCCGATCCTACAATGAGCAGTTCTTC. It encodes CASRIRSYNEQFF. V and J are TRBV12-3 or TRBV12-4 and TRBJ2-1, with D uncertain. This CDR3 contains 13 residues. V was cut by 6 bases and J by 1 base, with 7 bases left in between.

This clonotype is categorized as medium-sized (0.01 to 0.1%). The rearrangement joins TRBV7-2 to TRBJ2-5; TRBD2 matches at 7 bases. The J call could be wrong; TRBJ2-7 is a better fit for the DNA end. Germline lookup yields CDR1 SGHTA and CDR2 FQGNSA. The CDR3 has 13 residues. Here the CDR3 reads CASSYLGLNEQYF. CDR3 coding DNA: TGTGCCAGCTCCTACCTGGGACTAAACGAGCAGTACTTC.

This rearrangement joins TRBV7-2 to TRBJ2-5, with D perhaps given as TRBD1 or TRBD2 (6 bases each). The J call may be faulty, since TRBJ2-1 better matches the DNA end. The CDR3 runs 15 residues. Per germline, CDR1 SGHTA and CDR2 FQGNSA. The CDR3 coding sequence is TGTGCCAGCAGCTTAGATGGGGGCCCGGGGGAGACCCAGTTCTTC. It translates to CASSLDGGPGETQFF.

The V gene is TRBV7-3, the J gene TRBJ2-3; 7 bases align to TRBD1. J gave up 2 bases and V 0 bases, and 8 bases lay outside the gene matches. The CDR3 runs 17 residues. Germline V gene data show CDR1 as SGHTA and CDR2 as FQGTGA. CDR3 nucleotide sequence: TGTGCCAGCAGCTTAACGGGGACAGCTAAGCTCACAGATACGCAGTATTTT. Protein: CASSLTGTAKLTDTQYF.

The table lists this clonotype with a few counts. The chain employs TRBV11-2 and TRBJ2-3; perhaps TRBD2 as D (5 bases). V lost 4 bases and J 2 bases, leaving 19 bases between the germline ends. Per germline, CDR1 SGHAT and CDR2 FQNNGV. CDR3 length equals 17 residues. The CDR3 loop reads CASSYADSPSFTDTQYF. The CDR3 nucleotides read TGTGCCAGCAGCTATGCGGACTCGCCCAGTTTCACAGATACGCAGTATTTT.

V and J are TRBV7-8 and TRBJ2-3; D is unclear. The CDR3 contains 13 residues. Trimming cost V 8 bases and J 2 bases, with 11 bases left between them. CDR1 SGHVS and CDR2 FQNEAQ come from the germline V gene. CDR3 bases: TGTGCCAGCGGACGGGTTTCCACAGATACGCAGTATTTT. Translation: CASGRVSTDTQYF.

This clonotype ranks as medium-sized. The gene calls are TRBV6-1 and TRBJ2-1; 9 nucleotides agree with TRBD2. Germline CDR1 and CDR2: MNHNS and SASEGT. Unmatched junction bases numbered 15, after V lost 7 bases and J lost 5 bases. This CDR3 has 17 residues. This CDR3 reads CASTSFYSGSPNNEQFF. Here the CDR3 DNA reads TGTGCCAGCACAAGTTTTTATAGCGGGAGTCCGAACAATGAGCAGTTCTTC.

This clonotype is deemed medium-sized (0.01 to 0.1%). The chain has TRBV7-9 and TRBJ2-1; D gene ambiguous. TRBJ2-7 matches the DNA end more closely, so the J call is doubtful. This CDR3 has 16 residues. The V gene's germline CDR1 is SEHNR and CDR2 FQNEAQ (reference sequence). DNA of the CDR3: TGTGCCAGCAGCCCGGGTGCGAGGAGCTCCTACAATGAGCAGTACTTC. Its protein is CASSPGARSSYNEQYF.

This clonotype was observed at least ten times. CDR3 nucleotides: TGTGCCAGCAGTTTGGGCTGGAACCGAGAGACCCAGTTCTTC. Translation: CASSLGWNRETQFF. The V gene is TRBV12-3 or TRBV12-4, the J gene TRBJ2-1; D uncertain. Between the trimmed V and J ends, which lost 3 bases and 13 bases, there was a span of 19 bases. This CDR3 comprises 14 residues.

The chain joins TRBV10-1 to TRBJ2-5; 8 nucleotides line up with TRBD1. Looked up from germline, CDR1 is WNHNN and CDR2 is SYGVQD (reference sequence). The CDR3 totals 16 residues. V shed 0 bases and J 11 bases; nucleotides not matched to a gene: 14. The CDR3 here is CASSESDFRGQGEQYF. The CDR3 nucleotides read TGCGCCAGCAGTGAGTCGGATTTCAGGGGGCAAGGTGAGCAGTACTTC.

This clonotype was seen repeatedly, ten times or more. The V call is TRBV10-3, the J call TRBJ2-3, with a weak D call TRBD2 (5 bases). V lost 7 bases and J lost 4, with 12 bases in between. The CDR3 consists of 13 residues. From germline, CDR1 is ENHRY and CDR2 SYGVKD. The CDR3 protein is CAINTRLADTQYF. The DNA for the CDR3 is TGTGCCATCAATACTAGGCTGGCAGATACGCAGTATTTT.

This clonotype is termed medium-sized. This sequence joins TRBV7-8 and TRBJ2-1; 11 positions agree with TRBD2. The CDR3 is 16 residues long. Per germline, CDR1 SGHVS and CDR2 FQNEAQ. The ends lost 6 bases at V and 10 bases at J; junction bases unmatched: 14. CDR3: CASRMYTSGRIYEQFF. The CDR3, as DNA: TGTGCCAGCAGGATGTACACTAGCGGGAGAATCTACGAGCAGTTCTTC. Variable domain in full (rest from reference TRBV7-8 and TRBJ2-1): GAGVSQSPRYKVAKRGQDVALRCDPISGHVSLFWYQQALGQGPEFLTYFQNEAQLDKSGLPSDRFFAERPEGSVSTLKIQRTQQEDSAVYLCASRMYTSGRIYEQFFGPGTRLTVL.

This clonotype came up a few times. V and J are TRBV11-3 and TRBJ2-2, with D possibly being TRBD2 (6 bases). The germline gives CDR1 SGHNT, CDR2 YENEEA. The CDR3 totals 17 residues. Trimming left V 0 bases short and J 3 bases short, with 14 bases between. In DNA, the CDR3 is TGTGCCAGCAGCTTAGATCGTTTTAGCGGTTACACCGGGGAGCTGTTTTTT. As protein: CASSLDRFSGYTGELFF. The complete variable domain, with remaining parts taken from reference TRBV11-3 and TRBJ2-2, reads EAGVVQSPRYKIIEKKQPVAFWCNPISGHNTLYWYLQNLGQGPELLIRYENEEAVDDSQLPKDRFSAERLKGVDSTLKIQPAELGDSAVYLCASSLDRFSGYTGELFFGEGSRLTVL.

This clonotype was picked up many times. This chain connects TRBV11-3 to TRBJ2-3, with D unclear. The CDR3 consists of 14 residues. Germline values: CDR1 SGHNT, CDR2 YENEEA. Trimming shortened V by 5 bases and J by 0 bases, and 9 bases separated the two germline ends. CDR3 loop: CASSPSRSTDTQYF. As DNA, the CDR3 is TGTGCCAGCAGCCCATCACGGAGCACAGATACGCAGTATTTT. Looking up the rest from reference TRBV11-3 and TRBJ2-3 gives the full variable domain: EAGVVQSPRYKIIEKKQPVAFWCNPISGHNTLYWYLQNLGQGPELLIRYENEEAVDDSQLPKDRFSAERLKGVDSTLKIQPAELGDSAVYLCASSPSRSTDTQYFGPGTRLTVL.

The CDR3, as DNA: TGTGCCAGCACCGACAAGGGTCTCCCCTACGAGCAGTACTTC. Translation: CASTDKGLPYEQYF. The chain is built from TRBV5-6 and TRBJ2-4; no clear D gene. Near its end, the DNA agrees better with TRBJ2-7, so the J call may be wrong. This CDR3 has 14 residues. CDR1 is SGHDT, CDR2 YYEEEE, per germline.

The chain carries TRBV6-1 and TRBJ2-4; tentatively, D is TRBD1 or TRBD2 (5 bases each). This CDR3 region has 15 residues. Trimming removed 1 base at V and 4 bases at J, with 11 bases between. The germline CDR1 and CDR2 sequences are MNHNS and SASEGT. CDR3 DNA sequence: TGTGCCAGCAGTGAAGGGGGACCGTTGAAAAACATTCAGTACTTC. It codes for CASSEGGPLKNIQYF.

This clonotype was counted a few times. This chain links TRBV5-6 with TRBJ2-1; D is possibly TRBD2 (5 bases). CDR3 length: 14 residues. Germline assignment: CDR1 SGHDT and CDR2 YYEEEE. V lost 4 bases, J lost 6 bases, and 14 bases lay in between. CDR3 in amino acids: CASSLLGVPNEQFF. The CDR3 DNA follows: TGTGCCAGCAGCCTATTGGGAGTACCCAATGAGCAGTTCTTC.

There are a few counts of this clonotype. The gene calls are TRBV6-6 and TRBJ2-3, with D possibly being TRBD2 (6 bases). The CDR3 has 17 residues. Trimming stripped 5 bases from V and 2 bases from J, with 20 bases between. The germline CDR1 and CDR2 sequences are MNHNY and SVGAGI (reference sequence). CDR3 region: CASSNDPPGENTDTQYF. DNA of the CDR3: TGTGCCAGCAGTAATGACCCCCCGGGGGAAAACACAGATACGCAGTATTTT.

The chain carries TRBV19 and TRBJ2-5; 8 bases map to TRBD1. The J call may be in error: the DNA end matches TRBJ2-7 better. The CDR3 loop spans 14 amino acids. Germline V CDR1 and CDR2: LNHDA, SQIVND (reference sequence). Written as DNA, the CDR3 is TGTGCCAGTAGTATAGGGACAGGGACCTACGAGCAGTACTTC. Translation: CASSIGTGTYEQYF.

The chain couples TRBV6-1 to TRBJ2-1, with D perhaps matching TRBD1 or TRBD2 (5 bases each). CDR1 is MNHNS, CDR2 SASEGT, per germline. The CDR3 length is 15 residues. Trimming removed 3 bases from V and 4 bases from J, with 13 bases in between. In nucleotides, the CDR3 is TGTGCCAGCAGTGATGGGGGTAAAAAGTACAATGAGCAGTTCTTC. Its translation is CASSDGGKKYNEQFF.

The table lists this clonotype with a few counts. V is TRBV28 and J is TRBJ2-1, with 12 positions matching TRBD2. This CDR3 is built from 13 residues. Per germline, CDR1 MDHEN and CDR2 SYDVKM. V trimming: 4 bases; J trimming: 10 bases; junction bases outside the gene matches: 2. CDR3 coding DNA: TGTGCCAGCAGTTGGGGGACTAGCGGGGAGCAGTTCTTC. It codes for CASSWGTSGEQFF.

CDR3 sequence reads: CASSTRGPPREQFF. CDR3 nucleotide sequence: TGTGCCAGCAGTACCCGGGGTCCCCCTAGGGAGCAGTTCTTC. The J gene is TRBJ2-1, the V gene TRBV27; D perhaps matches TRBD2 (5 bases). This CDR3 is built from 14 residues. Trimming shortened V by 5 bases and J by 10 bases, and 18 bases separated the two germline ends. Germline V gives CDR1 MNHEY, CDR2 SMNVEV (reference sequence).

The J gene is TRBJ2-1, the V gene TRBV12-3 or TRBV12-4, with unresolved D. V was shortened by 6 bases and J by 13 bases, with 19 bases between the two germline ends. CDR3 length equals 13 residues. The CDR3 DNA reads TGTGCCAGCAGCCTAACGACCAAGGAGACCCAGTTCTTC. Its translation is CASSLTTKETQFF.